The source of this TCR beta chain is a study of T cell responses to AZD1222 COVID-19 vaccine. General study points: Spike-specific TCR breadth and depth went up after people got two AZD1222 doses. Just a handful of people given AZD1222 tested seropositive at baseline. In a largely white British group with more females than males, clonal diversity was possibly underestimated.

With regard to this clone: Its antigen is not known.

The method was immunoSEQ multiplex PCR; TCRdb's version includes in-frame clones alone and lacks a portion of them. The table has 150,000 to 200,000 clones, 80% to 90% seen once. This receptor was identified in an adult in good health. The material was peripheral blood, obtained on day 0 of AZD1222 vaccination.

The CDR3 nucleotides are TGTGCCAGTAGTAGCGCGAACACCGGGGAGCTGTTTTTT. Translation: CASSSANTGELFF. This chain uses TRBV19 with TRBJ2-2; no reliable D call. CDR3 length equals 13 residues. V lost 4 bases and J 0 bases, leaving 3 bases between the germline ends. The germline gives CDR1 LNHDA, CDR2 SQIVND (reference sequence).